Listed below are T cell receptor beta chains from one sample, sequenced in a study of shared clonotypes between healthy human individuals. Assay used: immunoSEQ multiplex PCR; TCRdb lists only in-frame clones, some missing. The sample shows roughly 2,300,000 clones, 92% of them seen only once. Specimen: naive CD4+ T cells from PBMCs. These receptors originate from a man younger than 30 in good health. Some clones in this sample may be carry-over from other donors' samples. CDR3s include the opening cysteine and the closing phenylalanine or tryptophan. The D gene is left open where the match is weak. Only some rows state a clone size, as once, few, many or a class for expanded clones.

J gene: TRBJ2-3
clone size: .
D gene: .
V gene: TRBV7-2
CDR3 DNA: TGTGCCAGCAGCCGCCGGAGGAGTATCGATACGCAGTATTTT
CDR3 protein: CASSRRRSIDTQYF

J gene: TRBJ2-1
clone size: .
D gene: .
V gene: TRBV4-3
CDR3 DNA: TGCGCCAGCAGCCAAGGGTGGGGGCTAGCGGACCCCAATGAGCAGTTCTTC
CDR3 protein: CASSQGWGLADPNEQFF

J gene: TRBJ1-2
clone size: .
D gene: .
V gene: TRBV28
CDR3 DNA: TGTGCCAGCACTTTGCGGGAAGGGGCCCAGTGGGGCTACACCTTC
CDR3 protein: CASTLREGAQWGYTF

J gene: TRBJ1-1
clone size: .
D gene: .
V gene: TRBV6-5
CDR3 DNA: TGTGCCAGCAGTTACCTTGCAGGGGCCCTGGGCACTGAAGCTTTCTTT
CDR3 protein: CASSYLAGALGTEAFF

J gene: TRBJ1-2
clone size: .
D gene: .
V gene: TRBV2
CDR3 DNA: TGTGCCAGCGAAAGCCGGAGGACTACCGGGGGCTACACCTTC
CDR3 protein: CASESRRTTGGYTF

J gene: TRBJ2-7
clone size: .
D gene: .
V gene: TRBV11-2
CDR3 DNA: TGTGCCAGCAGCTTAGACCGAAGGGAGCAGTACTTC
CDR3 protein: CASSLDRREQYF

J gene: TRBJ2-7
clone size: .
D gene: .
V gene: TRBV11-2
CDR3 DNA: TGTGCCAGCAGCTCCTACCGGGGTCCTTTATACGAGCAGTACTTC
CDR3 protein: CASSSYRGPLYEQYF

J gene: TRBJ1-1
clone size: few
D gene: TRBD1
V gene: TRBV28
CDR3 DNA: TGTGCCAGCAGACAGGGGGCATGGACTGAAGCTTTCTTT
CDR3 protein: CASRQGAWTEAFF

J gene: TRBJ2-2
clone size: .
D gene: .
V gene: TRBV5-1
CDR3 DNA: TGCGCCAGCAGCTTGCCAGGCCCGGGGACCGGGGAGCTGTTTTTT
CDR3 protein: CASSLPGPGTGELFF

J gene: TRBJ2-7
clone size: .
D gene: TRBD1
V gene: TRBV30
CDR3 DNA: TGTGCCTGGAACCCCATCCCCCCACTCGCAGACAGGGGCTACGAGCAGTACTTC
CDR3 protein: CAWNPIPPLADRGYEQYF

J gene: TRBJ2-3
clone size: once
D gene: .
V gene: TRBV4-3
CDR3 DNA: TGCGCCAGCAGCCAAGATTGGTCCAGAGCAGATACGCAGTATTTT
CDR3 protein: CASSQDWSRADTQYF

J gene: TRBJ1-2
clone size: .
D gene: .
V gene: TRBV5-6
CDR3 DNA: TGTGCCAGCACCCTAATACTACCGGACAGTTTGTATAACTATGGCTACACCTTC
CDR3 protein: CASTLILPDSLYNYGYTF

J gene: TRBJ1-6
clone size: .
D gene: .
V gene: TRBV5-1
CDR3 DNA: TGCGCCAGCAGCTTGTCACAGGGAGGCCCTACCCTCCACTTT
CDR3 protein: CASSLSQGGPTLHF

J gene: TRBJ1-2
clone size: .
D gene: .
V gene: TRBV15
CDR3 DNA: TGTGCCACCAGCAGAGAGGCAGGAGCTAACTATGGCTACACCTTC
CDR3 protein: CATSREAGANYGYTF

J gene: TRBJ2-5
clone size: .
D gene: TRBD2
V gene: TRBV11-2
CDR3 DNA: TGTGCCAGCAGCTTACAGCGGTGGCTAGCGGGAGGGCGGCAAGAGACCCAGTACTTC
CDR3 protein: CASSLQRWLAGGRQETQYF

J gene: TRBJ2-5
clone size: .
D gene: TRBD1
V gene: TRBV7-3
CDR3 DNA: TGTGCCAGCAGCCAGACAGGGGGCCCGGGGAAGGAGACCCAGTACTTC
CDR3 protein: CASSQTGGPGKETQYF

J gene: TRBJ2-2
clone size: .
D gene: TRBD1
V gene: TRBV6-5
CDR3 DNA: TGTGCCAGCAGTCCAGCCGACAGGGGTACCGGGGAGCTGTTTTTT
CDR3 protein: CASSPADRGTGELFF

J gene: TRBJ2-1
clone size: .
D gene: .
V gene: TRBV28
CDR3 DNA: TGTGCCAGCAGTTTAATGGGGAATGAGCAGTTCTTC
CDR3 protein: CASSLMGNEQFF

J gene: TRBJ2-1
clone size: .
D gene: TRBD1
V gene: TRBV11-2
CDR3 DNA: TGTGCCAGCGGATCCATACAGGGGATTTACAATGAGCAGTTCTTC
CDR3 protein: CASGSIQGIYNEQFF

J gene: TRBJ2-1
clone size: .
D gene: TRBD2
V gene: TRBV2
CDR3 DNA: TGTGCCAGCAGTGGGGCTAGCGGGAGGTTGTATGAGCAGTTCTTC
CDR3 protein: CASSGASGRLYEQFF

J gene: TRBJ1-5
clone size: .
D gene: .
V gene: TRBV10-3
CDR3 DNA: TGTGCCATCAGTGAGTTTTCGGGGTTGAGCAATCAGCCCCAGCATTTT
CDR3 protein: CAISEFSGLSNQPQHF

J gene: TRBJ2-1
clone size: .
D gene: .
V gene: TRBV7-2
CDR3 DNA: TGTGCCAGCAGCTACCGAATAAGGATACAGGGCCGCCCTACCAATGAGCAGTTCTTC
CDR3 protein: CASSYRIRIQGRPTNEQFF

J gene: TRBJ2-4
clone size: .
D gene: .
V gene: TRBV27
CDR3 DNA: TGTGCCAGCAGTTTTCAGGGGGCCAAAAACATTCAGTACTTC
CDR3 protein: CASSFQGAKNIQYF

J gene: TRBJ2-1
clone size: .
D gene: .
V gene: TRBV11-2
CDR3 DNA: TGTGCCAGCGTAAATGGAGTTCCCGAATACAATGAGCAGTTCTTC
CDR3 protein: CASVNGVPEYNEQFF

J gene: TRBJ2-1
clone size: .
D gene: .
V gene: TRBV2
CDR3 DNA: TGTGCCAGCAGTGAAGAGCGGATCTACAATGAGCAGTTCTTC
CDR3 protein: CASSEERIYNEQFF

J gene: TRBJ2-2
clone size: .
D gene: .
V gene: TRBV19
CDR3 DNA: TGTGCCAGTAGCTACGACTGGAACACCGGGGAGCTGTTTTTT
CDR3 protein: CASSYDWNTGELFF

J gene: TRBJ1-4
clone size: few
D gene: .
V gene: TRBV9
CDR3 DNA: TGTGCCAGCAGCGTAGACAGGGAAAAACTGTTTTTT
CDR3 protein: CASSVDREKLFF

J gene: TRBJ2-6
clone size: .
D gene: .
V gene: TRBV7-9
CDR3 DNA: TGTGCCAGCAGCATGCCCGCAGGGTCCGGGGCCAACGTCCTGACTTTC
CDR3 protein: CASSMPAGSGANVLTF

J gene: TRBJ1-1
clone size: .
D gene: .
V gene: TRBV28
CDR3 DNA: TGTGCCAGCAGAGCCATTAGTGAAGCTTTCTTT
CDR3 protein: CASRAISEAFF